Below, 28 T cell receptor beta chains from the same sample are listed, as sequenced in a study of OX40 agonist ivuxolimab in advanced cancers. Profiling relied on immunoSEQ multiplex PCR, and the TCRdb table lists in-frame clones only, not all of them. The sample contains about 33,000 clones, roughly nine tenths of which appear only once. The sequencing used CD4+ or CD8+ T cells sorted from blood, collected in a trial of the OX40 agonist ivuxolimab. The origin of the receptors is an adult with an advanced solid tumor such as melanoma, head and neck, liver or kidney cancer.

The chain combines TRBV18 with TRBJ2-5; 10 bases are a match to TRBD2. Germline V CDR1 and CDR2: KGHSH, LQKENI. With 6 bases clipped from V and 4 bases from J, the junction kept 8 bases outside the gene matches. CDR3 length equals 15 residues. The CDR3 protein is CASSLGSSGRETQYF. Here the CDR3 DNA reads TGTGCCAGCTCGTTGGGGTCTAGCGGGAGAGAGACCCAGTACTTC.

The chain combines TRBV11-2 with TRBJ2-3, with 12 bases fitting TRBD2. The CDR3 sequence is 17 residues long. Germline CDR1 and CDR2: SGHAT and FQNNGV. V lost 2 bases and J lost 4; bases outside the gene matches: 7. Written as DNA, the CDR3 is TGTGCCAGCAGCTTAATCACTAGCGGGAGGAACGCAGATACGCAGTATTTT. Translation: CASSLITSGRNADTQYF.

The chain is built from TRBV5-4 and TRBJ1-1, with D possibly matching TRBD1 (5 bases). Germline V gene lookup returns CDR1 SGHNT and CDR2 YYREEE (reference sequence). This CDR3 is built from 14 residues. V was trimmed by 3 bases and J by 1 base, leaving 10 bases between them. The CDR3 sequence: CASSWDAGNTEAFF. In DNA form, the CDR3 reads TGTGCCAGCAGCTGGGACGCGGGGAACACTGAAGCTTTCTTT.

The V call is TRBV5-4, the J call TRBJ2-7; 7 nucleotides match TRBD1. The V and J ends lost 4 bases and 5 bases, in that order; junction bases with no gene match: 6. This CDR3 has 13 amino acids. The germline V gene encodes CDR1 SGHNT and CDR2 YYREEE (reference sequence). CDR3 sequence reads: CASSPTGVDEQYF. CDR3 DNA sequence: TGTGCCAGCAGCCCAACAGGGGTGGACGAGCAGTACTTC.

This clone came up a few times. The chain uses TRBV4-1 and TRBJ1-3, with 9 bases fitting TRBD1. The junction had 4 bases not matched to a gene; V was cut back by 3 bases and J by 7 bases. CDR1 MGHRA and CDR2 YSYEKL come from the germline V gene. The CDR3 covers 14 residues. CDR3 in DNA: TGCGCCAGCAGCCATGGGACAGGGAGGAACACCATATATTTT. As protein: CASSHGTGRNTIYF.

The chain couples TRBV7-9 to TRBJ2-3; D is undetermined. The CDR3 covers 12 residues. From germline, CDR1 is SEHNR and CDR2 FQNEAQ (reference sequence). V was shortened by 1 base and J by 4 bases, with 3 bases between the two germline ends. The CDR3 protein is CASSLVSDTQYF. CDR3 DNA sequence: TGTGCCAGCAGCTTAGTTTCAGATACGCAGTATTTT.

V and J are TRBV30 and TRBJ2-7; 7 nucleotides align to TRBD1. The V gene end was trimmed by 6 bases and the J gene end by 3 bases; junction bases not matched to a gene: 8. Germline V gene data show CDR1 as GTSNPN and CDR2 as SVGIG (reference sequence). The CDR3 is 13 residues long. The CDR3 loop is CACKSPGGYEQYF. CDR3 sequence (DNA): TGTGCCTGCAAGTCGCCAGGGGGCTACGAGCAGTACTTC.

The chain couples TRBV19 to TRBJ2-1, with D uncertain. The CDR3 extends over 16 amino acids. Deletions cut 3 bases from V and 4 bases from J, with 16 bases between. Germline loops: CDR1 LNHDA, CDR2 SQIVND (reference sequence). The DNA for the CDR3 is TGTGCCAGTAGTATCTCGGGCCCGGGCTCTTACAATGAGCAGTTCTTC. This sequence encodes CASSISGPGSYNEQFF. Combining the CDR3 with reference TRBV19 and TRBJ2-1 gives the whole variable domain DGGITQSPKYLFRKEGQNVTLSCEQNLNHDAMYWYRQDPGQGLRLIYYSQIVNDFQKGDIAEGYSVSREKKESFPLTVTSAQKNPTAFYLCASSISGPGSYNEQFFGPGTRLTVL.

The rearrangement joins TRBV5-6 to TRBJ2-1, with D tentatively TRBD2 (6 bases). Trimming took 3 bases from V and 5 from J, leaving 12 bases between them. This CDR3 contains 14 residues. Germline assignment: CDR1 SGHDT and CDR2 YYEEEE. CDR3 in DNA: TGTGCCAGCAGCTCCGTAGGAGGGCACAATGAGCAGTTCTTC. Protein sequence: CASSSVGGHNEQFF.

This chain joins TRBV9 and TRBJ2-7; D is possibly TRBD1 or TRBD2 (7 bases each). Trimming stripped 0 bases from V and 6 bases from J, with 22 bases between. This CDR3 contains 17 residues. Germline CDR1 and CDR2: SGDLS and YYNGEE. The CDR3 region has the DNA TGTGCCAGCAGCGTAGCTACGGAGGGAGGGGGCTTGAGCGAGCAGTACTTC. Translation: CASSVATEGGGLSEQYF.

V is TRBV5-1 and J is TRBJ2-7, with D possibly being TRBD1 (5 bases). CDR1 and CDR2 from the germline V gene are SGHRS and YFSETQ. Trimming removed 0 bases from V and 2 bases from J, with 9 bases in between. CDR3 size: 14 residues. The CDR3 DNA is TGCGCCAGCAGCTTGGAAAGGGGAACCTACGAGCAGTACTTC. Encoded protein: CASSLERGTYEQYF.

This chain connects TRBV9 to TRBJ2-1; D is tentatively TRBD1 or TRBD2 (6 bases each). The CDR3 consists of 15 residues. CDR1 is SGDLS, CDR2 YYNGEE, per germline. Deletions cut 0 bases from V and 5 bases from J, with 12 bases between. This CDR3 is CASSVDGGANNEQFF. CDR3 nucleotide sequence: TGTGCCAGCAGCGTAGACGGGGGCGCCAACAATGAGCAGTTCTTC.

This CDR3 reads CASSLGIAGRETQYF. CDR3 coding DNA: TGCGCCAGCAGCTTGGGGATAGCGGGACGGGAGACCCAGTACTTC. The rearrangement links TRBV5-1 to TRBJ2-5; 8 bases match TRBD2. J lost 5 bases, V lost 0 bases, and 6 bases had no gene match. The CDR3 is made up of 15 amino acids. CDR1 and CDR2 from the germline V gene are SGHRS and YFSETQ.

The J gene is TRBJ2-2, the V gene TRBV27, with D maybe TRBD2 (5 bases). V shed 7 bases and J shed 5 bases, with 14 bases lying between them. CDR1 is MNHEY, CDR2 SMNVEV, per germline (reference sequence). This CDR3 is 14 amino acids long. This CDR3 reads CASTPKKRTGELFF. The CDR3 nucleotides read TGTGCCAGCACCCCAAAGAAGCGGACCGGGGAGCTGTTTTTT.

This clone occurred once. The V gene is TRBV18, the J gene TRBJ2-3, with TRBD2 identical over 7 bases. CDR3 length: 17 amino acids. V lost 3 bases and J lost 0; bases outside the gene matches: 9. Germline CDR1 KGHSH, CDR2 LQKENI. The CDR3 bases are TGTGCCAGCTCACCGGTTCTAGCGGTATCTAGCACAGATACGCAGTATTTT. It encodes CASSPVLAVSSTDTQYF.

This clone was detected only a few times. The junction does not match germline at one end; this may be a read error. The rearrangement uses TRBV29-1 and TRBJ1-5; D is ambiguous. This CDR3 comprises 13 residues. The V gene's germline CDR1 is SQVTM and CDR2 ANQGSEA. Here the CDR3 reads CSVVPGPNRPQHF. For the CDR3, the DNA is TGCAGCGTTGTTCCGGGCCCTAATCGGCCCCAGCATTTT.

The rearrangement joins TRBV11-2 to TRBJ2-1, with 9 nucleotides matching TRBD2. This CDR3 is 15 amino acids long. The V gene end was trimmed by 2 bases and the J gene end by 2 bases; junction bases not matched to a gene: 1. Germline loops: CDR1 SGHAT, CDR2 FQNNGV. The CDR3 nucleotides read TGTGCCAGCAGCTTACTAGCGGGGACCTACAATGAGCAGTTCTTC. This translates into CASSLLAGTYNEQFF. The complete variable domain, with remaining parts taken from reference TRBV11-2 and TRBJ2-1, reads EAGVAQSPRYKIIEKRQSVAFWCNPISGHATLYWYQQILGQGPKLLIQFQNNGVVDDSQLPKDRFSAERLKGVDSTLKIQPAKLEDSAVYLCASSLLAGTYNEQFFGPGTRLTVL.

The V gene is TRBV30, the J gene TRBJ1-4; D gene unclear. This CDR3 region has 12 residues. Germline V lookup: CDR1 GTSNPN, CDR2 SVGIG (reference sequence). Trimming removed 2 bases from V and 4 bases from J, with 5 bases in between. The CDR3, as DNA: TGTGCCTGGAGTTCGTTTAATGAAAAACTGTTTTTT. Translating it yields CAWSSFNEKLFF.

The chain carries TRBV30 and TRBJ1-4, with 8 bases matching TRBD1. In germline, CDR1 is GTSNPN, CDR2 SVGIG (reference sequence). This CDR3 spans 16 amino acids. Germline trimming cut 2 bases from V and 7 bases from J; bases unmatched to any gene: 12. Written as DNA, the CDR3 is TGTGCCTGGAGTCAAGCCAAGACAGGGGTTGCTGAAAAACTGTTTTTT. Residues: CAWSQAKTGVAEKLFF.

This clone came up once. V gene TRBV19 combines with J gene TRBJ1-2; D perhaps matches TRBD1 (5 bases). The V gene's germline CDR1 is LNHDA and CDR2 SQIVND (reference sequence). V dropped 10 bases and J dropped 6 bases, with 24 bases sitting between them. The CDR3 totals 15 residues. CDR3 coding DNA: TGTGCCACCGTGGGGGTTCTCGGACACCTTAATGGCTACACCTTC. It translates to CATVGVLGHLNGYTF.

In this sample, this clone turned up once. This rearrangement joins TRBV7-9 to TRBJ2-3; no reliable D call. Trimming cost V 1 base and J 1 base, with 3 bases left between them. Germline V gene sequence: CDR1 SEHNR, CDR2 FQNEAQ (reference sequence). The CDR3 has 13 amino acids. Written as DNA, the CDR3 is TGTGCCAGCAGCTTAGGGGGCACAGATACGCAGTATTTT. Protein: CASSLGGTDTQYF.

This chain connects TRBV6-1 to TRBJ2-3; TRBD1 matches at 9 bases. The CDR3 is 15 amino acids. Germline loops: CDR1 MNHNS, CDR2 SASEGT. V shed 10 bases and J 4 bases; nucleotides not matched to a gene: 12. The CDR3 reads CATKLRDRAPDTQYF. CDR3 nucleotide sequence: TGTGCCACCAAACTCCGGGACAGGGCGCCAGATACGCAGTATTTT.

The V gene is TRBV29-1, the J gene TRBJ2-7, with TRBD1 matching over 8 bases. Germline values: CDR1 SQVTM, CDR2 ANQGSEA. J gave up 4 bases and V 0 bases, and 11 bases lay outside the gene matches. This CDR3 spans 16 amino acids. The CDR3 DNA follows: TGCAGCGTTGAAGACGTACAGGGGGTAGTAGGTTACGAGCAGTACTTC. Protein sequence: CSVEDVQGVVGYEQYF.

The gene calls are TRBV18 and TRBJ2-1, with no clear D. Trimming cost V 2 bases and J 6 bases, with 11 bases left between them. This CDR3 has 14 residues. Per germline, CDR1 KGHSH and CDR2 LQKENI. CDR3 in amino acids: CASSPSPERNEQFF. The CDR3 region has the DNA TGTGCCAGCTCACCAAGCCCGGAACGCAATGAGCAGTTCTTC.

This chain connects TRBV25-1 to TRBJ2-1, with 7 positions matching TRBD2. CDR3 size: 16 residues. V shed 5 bases, J shed 3 bases, and the junction held 10 bases outside the gene matches. The V gene's germline CDR1 is MGHDK and CDR2 SYGVNS. CDR3 protein: CASSSLAHTIYNEQFF. The CDR3, as DNA: TGTGCCAGCAGTTCACTAGCGCACACGATCTACAATGAGCAGTTCTTC.

The chain uses TRBV18 and TRBJ2-3, with D unclear. The CDR3 sequence is 12 residues long. The ends were cut back, 1 base at V and 1 base at J, with 0 bases in the middle. Per germline, CDR1 KGHSH and CDR2 LQKENI. The CDR3 DNA is TGTGCCAGCTCACCACGCACAGATACGCAGTATTTT. It encodes CASSPRTDTQYF.

The J gene is TRBJ2-6, the V gene TRBV2; perhaps TRBD1 as D (6 bases). CDR1 is SNHLY and CDR2 is FYNNEI in the germline V gene. Trimming took 6 bases from V and 0 from J, leaving 9 bases between them. The CDR3 loop spans 15 amino acids. This chain's CDR3 is CASRRDNSGANVLTF. The CDR3 coding sequence is TGTGCCAGCAGGAGGGACAACTCTGGGGCCAACGTCCTGACTTTC.

The chain is built from TRBV6-1 and TRBJ1-2; 7 bases line up with TRBD1. This CDR3 has 15 residues. The germline V gene encodes CDR1 MNHNS and CDR2 SASEGT. V gave up 3 bases and J gave up 7 bases; unmatched junction bases: 11. The CDR3: CASSEATGMAGGYTF. The CDR3, as DNA: TGTGCCAGCAGTGAGGCGACAGGGATGGCTGGTGGCTACACCTTC.